Each of the 3 T cell receptor beta chains below was sequenced from the same sample in a study of blood T cell repertoires in COVID-19. TCRdb's table, derived via immunoSEQ multiplex PCR, lists solely in-frame clones and lacks some. Of about 110,000 clones in the sample, 85% were seen once. Sample: peripheral blood. The receptors were sampled from a man aged 40-55 years with acute or convalescent COVID-19.

This chain links TRBV30 with TRBJ1-5, with unresolved D. Germline V gene data show CDR1 as GTSNPN and CDR2 as SVGIG (reference sequence). Trimming left V 3 bases short and J 0 bases short, with 12 bases between. The CDR3 consists of 15 residues. CDR3 loop: CAWSWAGGSNQPQHF. As DNA, the CDR3 is TGTGCCTGGAGCTGGGCGGGAGGTAGCAATCAGCCCCAGCATTTT.

The CDR3 reads CASGYLDRGNMNTEAFF. The CDR3, as DNA: TGTGCCAGCGGATACTTGGACAGGGGCAACATGAACACTGAAGCTTTCTTT. The gene calls are TRBV7-3 and TRBJ1-1, with TRBD1 identical over 9 bases. The CDR3 runs 17 residues. V shed 8 bases and J 0 bases; nucleotides not matched to a gene: 13. Germline-derived CDR1 and CDR2 are SGHTA and FQGTGA.

This clone was recorded once. The CDR3 DNA reads as TGTGCCAGCAGCTCCCCCGGGGACTGGCCGAACACCGGGGAGCTGTTTTTT. Translation: CASSSPGDWPNTGELFF. J is TRBJ2-2 and V is TRBV5-8, with D perhaps matching TRBD2 (6 bases). The CDR3 length is 17 residues. V lost 3 bases to trimming and J lost 0 bases, with 15 bases between them. Per the germline V gene, CDR1 is SGHTS and CDR2 is YDEGEE.